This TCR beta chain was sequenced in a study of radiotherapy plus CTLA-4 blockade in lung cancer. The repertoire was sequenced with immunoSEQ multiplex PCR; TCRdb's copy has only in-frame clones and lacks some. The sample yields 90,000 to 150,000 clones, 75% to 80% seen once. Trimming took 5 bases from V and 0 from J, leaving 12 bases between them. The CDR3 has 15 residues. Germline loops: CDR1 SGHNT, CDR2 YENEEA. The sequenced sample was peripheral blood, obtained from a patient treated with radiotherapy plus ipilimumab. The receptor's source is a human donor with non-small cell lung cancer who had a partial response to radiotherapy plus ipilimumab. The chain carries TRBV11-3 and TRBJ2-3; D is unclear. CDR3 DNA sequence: TGTGCCAGCAGCCTAGGAGCGTCAAGCACAGATACGCAGTATTTT. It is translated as CASSLGASSTDTQYF.